These 22 T cell receptor beta chains originate from one sample sequenced in a study of response to subunit inactivated influenza vaccine. TCRdb fed the RT-PCR reads into MiXCR, producing one record per CDR3 protein. The sample includes roughly 760,000 distinct CDR3 sequences, over 20% seen only once; the top ten take roughly 10%. Here the sequenced sample was PBMCs from blood, taken around 5 days after vaccination. These TCRs come from a man in his fifties or sixties who received an inactivated influenza vaccine.

In this sample, this clonotype turned up a few times. This clone may be a read error of a much larger clone one base away. The chain combines TRBV6-1 with TRBJ2-5; D is ambiguous. Germline loops: CDR1 MNHNS, CDR2 SASEGT. This CDR3 contains 10 residues. V lost 8 bases and J lost 5, with 6 bases in between. CDR3 amino acids: CASGKETQYF. For the CDR3, the DNA is TGTGCCAGCGGGAAGGAGACCCAGTACTTC.

This clonotype appeared a few times. The chain has TRBV29-1 and TRBJ2-1, with TRBD2 identical over 9 bases. The germline gives CDR1 SQVTM, CDR2 ANQGSEA. Unmatched junction bases numbered 8, after V lost 8 bases and J lost 6 bases. CDR3 length: 13 amino acids. CDR3 protein: CSSNSGGLNEQFF. CDR3 bases: TGCAGCTCTAATAGCGGGGGCCTCAATGAGCAGTTCTTC.

The chain uses TRBV7-2 and TRBJ1-1; D gene ambiguous. Germline loops: CDR1 SGHTA, CDR2 FQGNSA. The length of the CDR3 is 13 residues. Trimming took 5 bases from V and 5 from J, leaving 12 bases between them. The CDR3 DNA sequence: TGTGCCAGCAGCACCACAGAGGGTACTGAAGCTTTCTTT. The encoded protein is CASSTTEGTEAFF.

This chain uses TRBV11-2 with TRBJ2-7, with D hard to call. Trimming took off 5 bases at V and 6 bases at J, with 14 bases between the two ends. Germline CDR1 SGHAT, CDR2 FQNNGV. The CDR3 has 13 amino acids. The CDR3 reads CASSPTWTAEQYF. CDR3 DNA: TGTGCCAGCAGCCCGACTTGGACGGCCGAGCAGTACTTC. Looking up the rest from reference TRBV11-2 and TRBJ2-7 gives the full variable domain: EAGVAQSPRYKIIEKRQSVAFWCNPISGHATLYWYQQILGQGPKLLIQFQNNGVVDDSQLPKDRFSAERLKGVDSTLKIQPAKLEDSAVYLCASSPTWTAEQYFGPGTRLTVT.

This chain links TRBV6-5 with TRBJ2-3; D remains ambiguous. V shed 2 bases and J shed 5 bases, with 8 bases lying between them. The CDR3 loop spans 13 amino acids. Germline V lookup: CDR1 MNHEY, CDR2 SVGAGI. The CDR3 spells CASSYGTGDTQYF. As DNA, the CDR3 is TGTGCCAGCAGTTACGGCACCGGAGATACGCAGTATTTT.

Worth noting for this clonotype: One end of the junction varies from germline; a read error may be responsible. The CDR3, as DNA: TGTGCCAGCAGTTTAGCGGCTAGCGCTACGTATGGGGTCTTC. Translating gives CASSLAASATYGVF. The chain couples TRBV12-3 or TRBV12-4 to TRBJ2-1, with D perhaps matching TRBD2 (6 bases). CDR3 length equals 14 residues.

This sequence joins TRBV29-1 and TRBJ2-1; a possible D gene is TRBD1 (6 bases). The V gene's germline CDR1 is SQVTM and CDR2 ANQGSEA. The V end lost 0 bases, the J end lost 4 bases, and 19 bases lay between the germline ends. The length of the CDR3 is 17 residues. The CDR3 nucleotides read TGCAGCGTTGAAGATGGGGTGTCTTCGGACAGTTACAATGAGCAGTTCTTC. This encodes CSVEDGVSSDSYNEQFF.

This rearrangement joins TRBV5-1 to TRBJ2-1; D is uncertain. The CDR3 totals 16 residues. V lost 4 bases and J 7 bases, leaving 21 bases between the germline ends. In germline, CDR1 is SGHRS, CDR2 YFSETQ. CDR3 loop: CASSPGRTAVGNEQFF. The CDR3 nucleotides read TGCGCCAGCAGCCCGGGTAGGACGGCCGTTGGGAATGAGCAGTTCTTC.

This chain links TRBV29-1 with TRBJ2-7; D could derive from TRBD1 or TRBD2 (5 bases each). This CDR3 spans 13 amino acids. CDR1 SQVTM and CDR2 ANQGSEA come from the germline V gene. The V end was cut by 0 bases, the J end by 5 bases, with 11 bases between. CDR3: CSVEEGVGHEQYF. The CDR3 nucleotides are TGCAGCGTTGAAGAGGGGGTTGGCCACGAGCAGTACTTC.

The chain has TRBV6-2 or TRBV6-3 and TRBJ2-5, with a weak D call TRBD2 (6 bases). Deletions cut 3 bases from V and 0 bases from J, with 11 bases between. The CDR3 is made up of 15 amino acids. The germline gives CDR1 MNHEY, CDR2 SVGEGT. CDR3 sequence reads: CASSYGGRDQETQYF. The DNA of the CDR3 is TGTGCCAGCAGTTATGGAGGGAGAGACCAAGAGACCCAGTACTTC.

This clonotype has at least ten counts. The V gene is TRBV29-1, the J gene TRBJ2-1, with no clear D. With 3 bases removed from V and 7 bases from J, the gap between germline ends came to 10 bases. The CDR3 totals 12 residues. Germline lookup yields CDR1 SQVTM and CDR2 ANQGSEA. The chain's CDR3 is CSVDRSMNEQFF. The DNA of the CDR3 is TGCAGCGTTGACAGGAGTATGAATGAGCAGTTCTTC.

V gene TRBV5-1 combines with J gene TRBJ1-2, with TRBD1 matching over 9 bases. This CDR3 spans 14 amino acids. J was trimmed by 7 bases and V by 2 bases; bases with no gene match: 6. Germline loops: CDR1 SGHRS, CDR2 YFSETQ. CDR3 sequence (DNA): TGCGCCAGCAGCTTTACAGGGGGCGCTTCTGGCTACACCTTC. It is translated as CASSFTGGASGYTF.

J is TRBJ2-1 and V is TRBV7-2; D is unclear. The V end was cut by 3 bases, the J end by 9 bases, with 9 bases between. Looked up from germline, CDR1 is SGHTA and CDR2 is FQGNSA. The CDR3 extends over 12 amino acids. CDR3: CASSFELGEQFF. The CDR3 coding sequence is TGTGCCAGCAGCTTCGAGCTGGGTGAGCAGTTCTTC.

This clonotype has more than one count but fewer than ten. CDR3 residues: CASSLMLRGHRNTEAFF. The CDR3 DNA sequence: TGTGCCAGCAGTTTAATGTTGCGGGGACACAGGAACACTGAAGCTTTCTTT. The chain recombines TRBV12-3 or TRBV12-4 with TRBJ1-1, with D possibly being TRBD1 (6 bases). This CDR3 has 17 amino acids. The V end was cut by 2 bases, the J end by 1 base, with 17 bases between.

This clonotype was observed a handful of times. The rearrangement joins TRBV20-1 to TRBJ2-3, with D hard to call. V was cut by 3 bases and J by 6 bases, with 19 bases left in between. The V gene's germline CDR1 is DFQATT and CDR2 SNEGSKA (reference sequence). The CDR3 has 15 amino acids. The CDR3 DNA is TGCAGTGCTAGCGGCGGCCCACCCTCCGAGGATACGCAGTATTTT. Protein: CSASGGPPSEDTQYF.

This clonotype was observed a few times. V is TRBV7-9 and J is TRBJ2-1; 7 bases match TRBD2. Germline V CDR1 and CDR2: SEHNR, FQNEAQ (reference sequence). This CDR3 is 14 amino acids long. Losses at the gene ends were 3 bases for V and 7 bases for J; bases not matched to a gene: 6. This chain's CDR3 is CASSFTGAGNEQFF. The CDR3 DNA is TGTGCCAGCAGCTTTACGGGAGCGGGGAATGAGCAGTTCTTC.

The chain couples TRBV12-3 or TRBV12-4 to TRBJ1-1; D possibly corresponds to TRBD1 (5 bases). Trimming shortened V by 7 bases and J by 1 base, and 16 bases separated the two germline ends. The CDR3 length is 15 residues. The CDR3 DNA sequence: TGTGCCAGCATCCCCTCCGGGACGGCGAACACTGAAGCTTTCTTT. This gives the protein CASIPSGTANTEAFF.

This clonotype was observed a few times. CDR3 bases: TGTGCCAGCAGTCTCGCAGGGGACCCCAGGTGGACCCAGTACTTC. Translation: CASSLAGDPRWTQYF. This chain joins TRBV28 and TRBJ2-5; D may be TRBD1 (6 bases). V dropped 5 bases and J dropped 7 bases, with 20 bases sitting between them. Germline-derived CDR1 and CDR2 are MDHEN and SYDVKM. This CDR3 is 15 amino acids long.

This clonotype has more than one count but fewer than ten. The rearrangement links TRBV6-1 to TRBJ2-4, with 11 positions matching TRBD2. The germline V gene encodes CDR1 MNHNS and CDR2 SASEGT. With V trimmed by 6 bases and J by 0 bases, 10 bases remained unmatched. The CDR3 covers 18 residues. CDR3 sequence: CASRETSGGIIAKNIQYF. Written as DNA, the CDR3 is TGTGCCAGCAGAGAAACTAGCGGGGGCATCATAGCCAAAAACATTCAGTACTTC.

This clonotype was found a few times. A read error may account for a junction end that differs from germline. This chain links TRBV7-9 with TRBJ1-2; 8 positions match TRBD1. The CDR3 runs 14 residues. The germline gives CDR1 SEHNR, CDR2 FQNEAQ (reference sequence). In DNA, the CDR3 is TGTGCCAGCAGAAACGACAGGGGCAACTATGGCTGCACCTTC. Translation gives CASRNDRGNYGCTF. Variable domain in full (rest from reference TRBV7-9 and TRBJ1-2): DTGVSQNPRHKITKRGQNVTFRCDPISEHNRLYWYRQTLGQGPEFLTYFQNEAQLEKSRLLSDRFSAERPKGSFSTLEIQRTEQGDSAMYLCASRNDRGNYGCTFGSGTRLTVV.

This clonotype showed up just a few times. V usage is TRBV5-5 and J usage is TRBJ2-5; D assignment may be TRBD1 or TRBD2 (6 bases each). The germline CDR1 and CDR2 sequences are SGHKS and YYEKEE (reference sequence). The length of the CDR3 is 15 residues. The ends were cut back, 0 bases at V and 5 bases at J, with 14 bases in the middle. CDR3 amino acids: CASSLEGGPTETQYF. The CDR3 nucleotides read TGTGCCAGCAGCTTGGAGGGGGGACCAACGGAGACCCAGTACTTC.

The chain has TRBV3-1 and TRBJ2-3; the D is unclear. Between the trimmed V and J ends, which lost 3 bases and 5 bases, there was a span of 12 bases. The CDR3 contains 14 residues. Germline values: CDR1 LGHDT, CDR2 YNNKEL (reference sequence). In DNA, the CDR3 is TGTGCCAGCAGCCAGGGAAGAGTGAAAGATACGCAGTATTTT. Amino acid sequence: CASSQGRVKDTQYF.